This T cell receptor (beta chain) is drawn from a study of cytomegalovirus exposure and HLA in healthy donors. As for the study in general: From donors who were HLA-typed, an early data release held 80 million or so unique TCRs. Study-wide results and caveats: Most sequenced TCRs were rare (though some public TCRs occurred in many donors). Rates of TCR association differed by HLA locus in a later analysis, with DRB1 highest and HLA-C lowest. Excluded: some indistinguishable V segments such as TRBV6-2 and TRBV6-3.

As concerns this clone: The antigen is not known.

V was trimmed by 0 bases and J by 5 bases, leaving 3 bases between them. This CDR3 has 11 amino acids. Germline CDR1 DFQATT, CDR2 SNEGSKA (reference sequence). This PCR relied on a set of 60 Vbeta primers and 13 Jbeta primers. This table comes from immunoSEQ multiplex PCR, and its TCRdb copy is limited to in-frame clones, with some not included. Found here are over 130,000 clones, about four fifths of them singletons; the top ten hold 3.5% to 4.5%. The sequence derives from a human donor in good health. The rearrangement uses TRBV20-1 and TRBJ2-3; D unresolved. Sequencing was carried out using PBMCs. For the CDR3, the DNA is TGCAGTGCTAGAGACAAAGATACGCAGTATTTT. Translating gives CSARDKDTQYF.